This T cell receptor beta chain was profiled in a study of blood T cell repertoires in COVID-19. Study background: The analysed material was cDNA or gDNA that came from T cells, B-cell-depleted T cells, or PBMCs.

V lost 1 base, J lost 5 bases, and 11 bases lay in between. CDR1 and CDR2 (germline): SGHVS, FQNEAQ. CDR3 length equals 14 residues. Under the authors' procedure: The authors estimated nucleated cell counts from reference gene primer amplification. Assay: immunoSEQ multiplex PCR; the TCRdb copy retains only in-frame clones and omits some. The V and J calls and clone size are taken from that table; D and trimming were inferred from the DNA. The sample consists of hundreds of thousands of clones, more than 75% of them appearing once. V is TRBV7-8 and J is TRBJ2-5; a weak D match, TRBD2 (5 bases). The source is a human donor in a cohort sampled during active COVID-19. Sequences were obtained from peripheral blood. CDR3 in DNA: TGTGCCAGCAGCTTAGGTCGGGTAGCGGAGACCCAGTACTTC. Encoded protein: CASSLGRVAETQYF.